Listed below are T cell receptor beta chains from one sample, sequenced in a study of T cells in Graves' hyperthyroidism and ophthalmopathy. MiXCR, run by TCRdb on the multiplex PCR reads, gives a single entry per CDR3 protein. The sample has about 400,000 distinct CDR3 sequences, around 13% seen once; the top ten hold 9.2%. The source material was blood. These receptors were taken from a woman younger than 30 with Graves' hyperthyroidism. The CDR3 runs from the conserved cysteine through the conserved F or W.

v_call	j_call	cdr3_aa
TRBV30	TRBJ2-7	CAWKMSVSSGGYEQYF
TRBV5-6	TRBJ2-7	CASSLPGTSGRTDEQYF
TRBV2	TRBJ1-2	CASSEVAGGGYTF
TRBV10-2	TRBJ2-1	CASKIKPGQDNEQFF
TRBV4-3	TRBJ2-7	CASSPALGRYEQYF
TRBV27	TRBJ1-2	CASSLVSPFDGYTF
TRBV7-2	TRBJ1-1	CAGSFLVTEAFF
TRBV12-5	TRBJ1-3	CASGLVVGQGVGNTIYF
TRBV12-3/TRBV12-4	TRBJ2-7	CASSQQGLDEQYF
TRBV12-3/TRBV12-4	TRBJ2-7	CASAPGWSSPGFYEQYF
TRBV7-9	TRBJ2-1	CASSPTLGGSYNEQFF
TRBV5-1	TRBJ1-1	CASSDGHYTEAFF
TRBV20-1	TRBJ2-1	CSARVAGGRGSYNEQFF
TRBV12-3/TRBV12-4	TRBJ2-1	CASSLVNNEQFF
TRBV2	TRBJ1-5	CASSEAGILSNQPQHF
TRBV19	TRBJ1-2	CASSTTGGQGGYTF
TRBV19	TRBJ1-2	CASSIGRTGGRAYGYTF
TRBV2	TRBJ1-5	CASSYGTPNQPQHF
TRBV28	TRBJ1-1	CASSRFNAFEAFF
TRBV20-1	TRBJ2-1	CSAPPGGGALRYNEQFF
TRBV3-1	TRBJ2-5	CASSQAGHRGETQYF
TRBV2	TRBJ1-2	CASDSKGGWGGYTF
TRBV6-5	TRBJ2-3	CASSYSSGVASTDTQYF
TRBV9	TRBJ1-2	CASSVAGGADGYTF
TRBV18	TRBJ2-3	CASSLDRVAADTQYF
TRBV19	TRBJ2-7	CASSIWTDTYEQYF
TRBV3-1	TRBJ2-5	CASSKRTSGGQETQYF
TRBV20-1	TRBJ2-1	CSAPPGQDPAEQFF
TRBV7-6	TRBJ1-4	CASSLGRAGAVNEKLFF
TRBV29-1	TRBJ1-4	CSVETGGEKLFF
TRBV20-1	TRBJ1-2	CSAPRSNYGYTF
TRBV12-3/TRBV12-4	TRBJ2-2	CASRGENTGELFF
TRBV5-1	TRBJ2-1	CASSSYLTSGANNERFF
TRBV28	TRBJ2-7	CASSLLTSGGLEQYF